Detailed here is one TCR beta chain. Its target is unknown. Germline loops: CDR1 LNHNV, CDR2 YYDKDF (reference sequence). This CDR3 has 12 residues. Germline trimming cut 5 bases from V and 9 bases from J; bases unmatched to any gene: 4. The data were taken from a study of T cell responses to AZD1222 COVID-19 vaccine. Study-wide results and caveats: The donor group comprised mostly white British people and more females; the analysis possibly underestimated clonal diversity. Every sample of the repertoires postdated the peak T cell response.

Libraries were prepared by immunoSEQ multiplex PCR; TCRdb keeps only in-frame clonotypes and omits some of them. The table lists roughly 140,000 clones, 85% to 90% of them singletons. The source of this sequence is an adult who received the AZD1222 COVID-19 vaccine. The genes are TRBV15 and TRBJ1-1; 9 bases line up with TRBD1. The sequencing used peripheral blood, collected 28 days after the second AZD1222 dose. The CDR3 DNA reads as TGTGCCACCAGCGGTAACAGGGGGCAAGCTTTCTTT. It encodes CATSGNRGQAFF.